This TCR beta chain was profiled in a study of shared clonotypes between healthy human individuals. Researchers partitioned CD4+ cells into CD45RA+ naive and CD45RA-negative memory subsets. The protocol was immunoSEQ multiplex PCR, while the TCRdb copy is restricted to in-frame clones and leaves out a portion. In the table there are around 240,000 clones, 65% of which are singletons. The receptor comes from a man in his thirties or forties in good health. The sequenced sample was memory CD4+ T cells sorted from blood. The subset denotes: CD45RA-negative fraction.

CDR3 coding DNA: TGTGCCAGCAGCCCGACTAGCGGGAGCGTCGAGACCCAGTACTTC. It codes for CASSPTSGSVETQYF. The chain joins TRBV11-2 to TRBJ2-5; 12 bases line up with TRBD2. The junction had 6 bases not matched to a gene; V was cut back by 5 bases and J by 5 bases. The germline V gene encodes CDR1 SGHAT and CDR2 FQNNGV. The CDR3 has 15 amino acids.